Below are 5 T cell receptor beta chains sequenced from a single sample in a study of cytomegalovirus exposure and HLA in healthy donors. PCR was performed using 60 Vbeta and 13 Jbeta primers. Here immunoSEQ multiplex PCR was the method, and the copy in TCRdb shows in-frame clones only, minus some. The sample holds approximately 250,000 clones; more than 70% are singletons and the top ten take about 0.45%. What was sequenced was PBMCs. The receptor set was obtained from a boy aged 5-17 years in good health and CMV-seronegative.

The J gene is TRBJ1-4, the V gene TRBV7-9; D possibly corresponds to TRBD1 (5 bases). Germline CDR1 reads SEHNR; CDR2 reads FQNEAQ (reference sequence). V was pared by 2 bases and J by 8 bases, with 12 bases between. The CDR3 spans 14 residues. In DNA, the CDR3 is TGTGCCAGCAGCTTAACGGGGGACTCGGAAAAACTGTTTTTT. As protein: CASSLTGDSEKLFF. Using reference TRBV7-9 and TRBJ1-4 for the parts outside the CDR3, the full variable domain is DTGVSQNPRHKITKRGQNVTFRCDPISEHNRLYWYRQTLGQGPEFLTYFQNEAQLEKSRLLSDRFSAERPKGSFSTLEIQRTEQGDSAMYLCASSLTGDSEKLFFGSGTQLSVL.

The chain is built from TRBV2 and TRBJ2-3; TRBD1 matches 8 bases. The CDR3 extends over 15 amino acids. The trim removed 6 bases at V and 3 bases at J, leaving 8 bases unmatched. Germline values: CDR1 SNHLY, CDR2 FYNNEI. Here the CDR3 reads CASREQGVWTDTQYF. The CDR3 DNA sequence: TGTGCCAGCAGAGAACAGGGGGTTTGGACAGATACGCAGTATTTT.

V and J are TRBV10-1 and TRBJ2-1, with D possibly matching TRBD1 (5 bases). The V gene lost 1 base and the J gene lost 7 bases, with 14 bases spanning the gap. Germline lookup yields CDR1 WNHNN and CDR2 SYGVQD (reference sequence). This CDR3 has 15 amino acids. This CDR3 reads CASSELGHLWNEQFF. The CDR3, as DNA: TGCGCCAGCAGTGAGTTAGGACACCTTTGGAATGAGCAGTTCTTC.

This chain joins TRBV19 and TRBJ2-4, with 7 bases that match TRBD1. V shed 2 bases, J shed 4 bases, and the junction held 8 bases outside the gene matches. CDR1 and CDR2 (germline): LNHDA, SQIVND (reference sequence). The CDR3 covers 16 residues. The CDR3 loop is CASSIHSGTEKNIQYF. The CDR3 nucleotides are TGTGCCAGTAGTATACACTCCGGGACAGAGAAAAACATTCAGTACTTC.

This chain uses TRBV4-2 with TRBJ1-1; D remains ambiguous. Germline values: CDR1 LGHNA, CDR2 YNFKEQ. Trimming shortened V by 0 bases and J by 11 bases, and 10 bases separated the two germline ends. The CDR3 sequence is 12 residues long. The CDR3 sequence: CASSQEPREAFF. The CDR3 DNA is TGTGCCAGCAGCCAAGAACCGCGCGAGGCTTTCTTT.